This is a list of T cell receptor beta chains from one sample in a study of blood T cell repertoires in COVID-19. The data were produced by immunoSEQ multiplex PCR, yet TCRdb's version contains in-frame clones alone and is incomplete. Among just over 350,000 clones listed, about 88% were seen once. Specimen: PBMCs or T cells enriched from blood (not recorded which). The origin of the receptors is a woman in her thirties who had recovered from COVID-19. CDR3s include the opening cysteine and the closing phenylalanine or tryptophan. A D gene is named only where the DNA matches it firmly. Size is stated for part of the rows, as once, few or many counts, or as a class when the clone is expanded.

TRBJ1-5	TRBV27	.	.	CASKQGRESNQPQHF	TGTGCCAGCAAACAAGGACGGGAGTCCAATCAGCCCCAGCATTTT
TRBJ1-2	TRBV18	.	.	CASSPSAQGQSNYGYTF	TGTGCCAGCTCACCATCAGCTCAGGGCCAATCTAACTATGGCTACACCTTC
TRBJ2-3	TRBV9	.	.	CASSVGGVGTDTQYF	TGTGCCAGCAGCGTAGGCGGGGTAGGCACAGATACGCAGTATTTT
TRBJ2-7	TRBV3-1/TRBV3-2	.	.	CASSQAYSYEQYF	TGTGCCAGCAGCCAAGCCTATTCCTACGAGCAGTACTTC
TRBJ1-4	TRBV2	TRBD1	.	CASSGGQGAEKLFF	TGTGCCAGCAGTGGAGGACAGGGGGCAGAAAAACTGTTTTTT
TRBJ1-3	TRBV6-5	TRBD1	.	CASSTGGSGNTIYF	TGTGCCAGCAGTACAGGGGGCTCTGGAAACACCATATATTTT
TRBJ2-7	TRBV27	TRBD2	.	CASSLGAGGRFYEQYF	TGTGCCAGCAGTTTAGGCGCGGGAGGTCGTTTCTACGAGCAGTACTTC
TRBJ1-5	TRBV7-9	TRBD1	.	CASSLGLGQGRFEQPQHF	TGTGCCAGCAGCTTAGGATTGGGACAGGGGAGGTTTGAGCAGCCCCAGCATTTT
TRBJ1-1	TRBV5-1	.	.	CASSLAAGQIMNTEAFF	TGCGCCAGCAGCTTGGCCGCAGGTCAAATCATGAACACTGAAGCTTTCTTT
TRBJ2-1	TRBV6-5	TRBD1	.	CASSSGTGDYNEQFF	TGTGCCAGCAGTTCCGGGACAGGAGACTACAATGAGCAGTTCTTC
TRBJ1-2	TRBV29-1	TRBD1	.	CSVLGSTGLTYGYTF	TGCAGCGTTTTAGGATCGACAGGGCTAACCTATGGCTACACCTTC
TRBJ2-7	TRBV20-1	.	.	CSASKRTEGEQYF	TGCAGTGCAAGTAAGAGGACAGAGGGCGAGCAGTACTTC
TRBJ1-2	TRBV6-5	TRBD1	.	CASSYGQGGYYGYTF	TGTGCCAGCAGTTACGGTCAGGGGGGCTACTATGGCTACACCTTC
TRBJ1-5	TRBV28	TRBD1	few	CASSSLGDRDDQPQHF	TGTGCCAGCAGTTCCCTGGGGGACAGGGACGATCAGCCCCAGCATTTT
TRBJ2-1	TRBV19	.	.	CASSIDNEASPHPYNEQFF	TGTGCCAGTAGTATAGATAATGAGGCCTCACCTCACCCTTACAATGAGCAGTTCTTC
TRBJ2-7	TRBV3-1/TRBV3-2	.	.	CASSQGGGLSYEQYF	TGTGCCAGCAGCCAAGGGGGGGGCCTCTCCTACGAGCAGTACTTC
TRBJ2-7	TRBV30	.	.	CAWSVRRLAEQYF	TGTGCCTGGAGTGTACGGAGGCTAGCGGAGCAGTACTTC
TRBJ1-1	TRBV19	TRBD1	.	CASSDRGQVDTEAFF	TGTGCCAGCTCCGACAGGGGGCAGGTAGACACTGAAGCTTTCTTT
TRBJ2-2	TRBV7-8	TRBD1	.	CASSLDRGRANTGELFF	TGTGCCAGCAGCTTGGACAGGGGGCGAGCAAACACCGGGGAGCTGTTTTTT
TRBJ1-6	TRBV9	TRBD1	.	CASSVGLSGGSPLHF	TGTGCCAGCAGCGTGGGGTTGTCAGGGGGGTCACCCCTCCACTTT
TRBJ2-1	TRBV5-1	TRBD2	.	CASSALAGGYNEQFF	TGCGCCAGCAGCGCCCTAGCGGGAGGCTATAATGAGCAGTTCTTC
TRBJ1-5	TRBV6-1	.	.	CASSEAGSNSQPQHF	TGTGCCAGCAGTGAGGCAGGCTCGAACAGCCAGCCCCAGCATTTT
TRBJ1-3	TRBV4-1	.	.	CASSQGTRQGSGNTIYF	TGCGCCAGCAGCCAAGGGACAAGGCAGGGCTCTGGAAACACCATATATTTT
TRBJ1-3	TRBV29-1	.	.	CSALDNSGNTIYF	TGCAGCGCACTTGACAACTCTGGAAACACCATATATTTT
TRBJ1-4	TRBV6-2/TRBV6-3	.	.	CASSPTTDSTNEKLFF	TGTGCCAGCAGCCCTACGACAGATTCAACTAATGAAAAACTGTTTTTT
TRBJ2-1	TRBV28	TRBD2	.	CASGRWRESHEQFF	TGTGCCAGCGGAAGATGGCGGGAGTCCCATGAGCAGTTCTTC
TRBJ2-1	TRBV7-2	TRBD1	.	CASSLGVGTGRYNEQFF	TGTGCCAGCAGCTTAGGAGTTGGGACAGGGCGTTACAATGAGCAGTTCTTC
TRBJ2-7	TRBV18	.	.	CASSPGQGGNHEQYF	TGTGCCAGCTCACCCGGACAGGGAGGGAACCACGAGCAGTACTTC
TRBJ1-1	TRBV21-1	.	.	CASSKTSTGNTEAFF	TGTGCCAGCAGCAAAACCTCGACGGGGAACACTGAAGCTTTCTTT
TRBJ2-7	TRBV6-6	.	.	CASSSTAYEQYF	TGTGCCAGCAGTTCGACAGCCTACGAGCAGTACTTC
TRBJ2-1	TRBV2	.	.	CASSVRGNDEQFF	TGTGCCAGCAGTGTTAGAGGGAACGATGAGCAGTTCTTC
TRBJ1-6	TRBV19	.	.	CASSIAGDYNSPLHF	TGTGCCAGTAGTATCGCGGGGGATTATAATTCACCCCTCCACTTT
TRBJ1-4	TRBV7-9	.	few	CASSARQSQEEKLFF	TGTGCCAGCAGCGCGAGACAGTCTCAGGAGGAAAAACTGTTTTTT
TRBJ2-3	TRBV6-5	.	.	CASSYSLKTTDTQYF	TGTGCCAGCAGTTACTCGTTAAAGACAACAGATACGCAGTATTTT
TRBJ2-7	TRBV2	.	.	CASSLTWTEEQYF	TGTGCCAGCAGTCTAACCTGGACAGAAGAGCAGTACTTC
TRBJ2-7	TRBV4-1	TRBD2	.	CASSQDRISGRITYEQYF	TGCGCCAGCAGCCAAGACCGGATTAGCGGGAGGATAACCTACGAGCAGTACTTC
TRBJ2-1	TRBV20-1	TRBD2	.	CSASASGGHSYNEQFF	TGCAGTGCTAGTGCTAGCGGGGGGCACTCCTACAATGAGCAGTTCTTC
TRBJ1-2	TRBV7-2	TRBD1	.	CASSSYFPGQGGYTF	TGTGCCAGCAGCTCTTACTTTCCGGGACAGGGAGGCTACACCTTC
TRBJ2-7	TRBV29-1	TRBD1	.	CSVDRDNRGEQYF	TGCAGCGTTGACCGAGATAACAGGGGCGAGCAGTACTTC
TRBJ2-7	TRBV5-6	.	.	CASSLGGYEQYF	TGTGCCAGCAGCTTGGGAGGTTACGAGCAGTACTTC
TRBJ2-7	TRBV6-5	.	.	CASTKWDGSSYEQYF	TGTGCCAGCACCAAGTGGGACGGGAGCTCCTACGAGCAGTACTTC
TRBJ2-7	TRBV21-1	.	.	CASSMVYRGNEQYF	TGTGCCAGCAGCATGGTCTATCGGGGGAACGAGCAGTACTTC
TRBJ2-6	TRBV11-1	.	.	CASSTGYSGANVLTF	TGTGCCAGCAGTACAGGTTATTCTGGGGCCAACGTCCTGACTTTC
TRBJ1-1	TRBV18	.	.	CASSPAPGDTEAFF	TGTGCCAGCTCACCAGCCCCAGGGGACACTGAAGCTTTCTTT
TRBJ2-1	TRBV7-8	TRBD2	.	CASSSGGVTSGRRANEQFF	TGTGCCAGCAGCTCGGGGGGGGTAACTAGCGGGAGAAGGGCCAATGAGCAGTTCTTC